The subject of this entry is one T cell receptor (beta chain). Its specificity is unknown. The sample comes from a study of cytomegalovirus exposure and HLA in healthy donors. Whole-study findings and limits: It was shown in a later analysis that HLA-associated TCR beta chains were more clonally expanded than other, equally common chains. Later genetic work tied a missense DCLRE1C variant to beta-chain V and J trimming. Researchers counted roughly 160 TCR beta chains as cytomegalovirus-associated.

Germline CDR1 is SNHLY and CDR2 is FYNNEI. The V end lost 2 bases, the J end lost 5 bases, and 6 bases lay between the germline ends. The CDR3 covers 12 residues. The PCR made use of 60 Vbeta and 13 Jbeta primers. The protocol was immunoSEQ multiplex PCR, while the TCRdb copy is restricted to in-frame clones and leaves out a portion. The sample includes 200,000 or so clones, roughly 87% of them seen just once. This sequence was found in a girl under three years old in good health and CMV-seronegative. The chain links TRBV2 to TRBJ2-5; D gene uncertain. The sample comprised PBMCs. The CDR3 coding sequence is TGTGCCAGCAGTGAAATCCGGGAGACCCAGTACTTC. It specifies CASSEIRETQYF. The entire variable domain, with the rest obtained from reference TRBV2 and TRBJ2-5, is as follows: EPEVTQTPSHQVTQMGQEVILRCVPISNHLYFYWYRQILGQKVEFLVSFYNNEISEKSEIFDDQFSVERPDGSNFTLKIRSTKLEDSAMYFCASSEIRETQYFGPGTRLLVL.